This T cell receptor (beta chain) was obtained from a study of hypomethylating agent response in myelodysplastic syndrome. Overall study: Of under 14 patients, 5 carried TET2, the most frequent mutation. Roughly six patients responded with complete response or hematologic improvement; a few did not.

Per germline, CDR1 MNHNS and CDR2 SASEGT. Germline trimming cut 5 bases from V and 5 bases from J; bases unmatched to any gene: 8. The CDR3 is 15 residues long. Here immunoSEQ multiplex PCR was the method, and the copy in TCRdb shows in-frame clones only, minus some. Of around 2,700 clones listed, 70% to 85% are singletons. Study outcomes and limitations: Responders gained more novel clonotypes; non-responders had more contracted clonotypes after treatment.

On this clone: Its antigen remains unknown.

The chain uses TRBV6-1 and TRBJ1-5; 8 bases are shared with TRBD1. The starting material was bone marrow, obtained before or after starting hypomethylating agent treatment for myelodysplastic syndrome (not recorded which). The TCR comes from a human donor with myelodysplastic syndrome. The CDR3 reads CASSRTGRDHQPQHF. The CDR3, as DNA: TGTGCCAGCAGTAGGACAGGGAGGGATCATCAGCCCCAGCATTTT.